What follows are 6 T cell receptor beta chains derived from one specimen sequenced in a study of cytomegalovirus exposure and HLA in healthy donors (dated by TCRdb to 2015 to 2018). The method behind the library was the immunoSEQ multiplex PCR assay. For the multiplex PCR, a mixture combining 60 forward primers for TCR Vbeta segments and 13 reverse primers for TCR Jbeta segments was used. TCRdb took this table from immuneACCESS and kept in-frame rearrangements with V and J called. Such tables lack part of the clones; where checked against another copy, unresolved V genes explain under half of the gap, and the rest is unexplained. This sample holds about 70,000 clones; approximately 68% were observed only once. The ten largest clones add up to 9.5% to 12% of the sample. Sequenced: PBMCs. Receptor source: a woman in her 30s in good health and CMV-seronegative.

CDR3 DNA: TGCGCCAGCAGCCAAGCACTAGCGGGGGGCGAGCAGTACTTC. Its protein is CASSQALAGGEQYF. The rearrangement links TRBV4-1 to TRBJ2-7; TRBD2 matches at 12 bases. Trimming cost V 1 base and J 6 bases; bases outside gene matches: 1. The CDR3 extends over 14 amino acids. Germline V gene lookup returns CDR1 MGHRA and CDR2 YSYEKL.

V is TRBV2 and J is TRBJ2-7, with a possible D match to TRBD1 (6 bases). The CDR3 runs to 14 residues. Germline V gives CDR1 SNHLY, CDR2 FYNNEI. Trimming removed 6 bases from V and 0 bases from J, with 12 bases in between. CDR3 nucleotide sequence: TGTGCCAGCAGGCCCGGGACACACTCCTACGAGCAGTACTTC. Its translation: CASRPGTHSYEQYF. Together with reference TRBV2 and TRBJ2-7, the CDR3 gives the full variable domain: EPEVTQTPSHQVTQMGQEVILRCVPISNHLYFYWYRQILGQKVEFLVSFYNNEISEKSEIFDDQFSVERPDGSNFTLKIRSTKLEDSAMYFCASRPGTHSYEQYFGPGTRLTVT.

This clone has just a few counts. The rearrangement uses TRBV19 and TRBJ1-6, with D possibly TRBD1 on 6 matching bases. Trimming removed 9 bases at V and 0 bases at J, with 15 bases between. Per germline, CDR1 LNHDA and CDR2 SQIVND (reference sequence). The CDR3 consists of 16 residues. The CDR3 sequence: CARGGCDSSYNSPLHF. The CDR3, as DNA: TGTGCCAGAGGGGGTTGTGACAGCTCCTATAATTCACCCCTCCACTTT.

This clone was observed a few times. The chain is built from TRBV9 and TRBJ2-1; possible D gene TRBD2, 6 bases. V was clipped by 0 bases and J by 3 bases, with 10 bases between them. Per germline, CDR1 SGDLS and CDR2 YYNGEE. CDR3 size: 15 residues. The CDR3 region has the DNA TGTGCCAGCAGCGTAGATGGGGGGTACTACAATGAGCAGTTCTTC. Amino acids: CASSVDGGYYNEQFF.

This clone was seen a handful of times. The rearrangement joins TRBV27 to TRBJ2-1, with 10 bases identical to TRBD2. This CDR3 contains 16 residues. Germline V lookup: CDR1 MNHEY, CDR2 SMNVEV (reference sequence). Trimming removed 4 bases from V and 6 bases from J; junction bases left unmatched: 9. The CDR3 region has the DNA TGTGCCAGCAGTTCCTACGGTAGCGGGGGGTTCAATGAGCAGTTCTTC. Translated, it gives CASSSYGSGGFNEQFF.

The rearrangement uses TRBV11-1 and TRBJ1-1; D remains ambiguous. The length of the CDR3 is 14 residues. V was clipped by 1 base and J by 8 bases, with 14 bases between them. From germline, CDR1 is SGHAT and CDR2 FQDESV (reference sequence). The CDR3 nucleotides read TGTGCCAGCAGCTTAGATTTAGAGGCCAGCGAAGCTTTCTTT. The encoded protein is CASSLDLEASEAFF.